This T cell receptor (beta chain) was retrieved from a study of glioma-infiltrating T cells. Study results and limitations: Very few CDR3 sequences were shared between tissue and blood. Non-neoplastic patients had below-expected tissue-blood divergence, while all gliomas exceeded expectation.

Worth noting for this clonotype: No antigen is known for it.

The CDR3 loop spans 16 amino acids. The trim removed 5 bases at V and 8 bases at J, leaving 12 bases unmatched. Looked up from germline, CDR1 is LNHDA and CDR2 is SQIVND (reference sequence). The iRepertoire nested amplicon-rescue multiplex PCR amplified TCR alpha and beta CDR3s from RNA. One-step reverse transcription and amplification started from about 100-400 ng of tissue mRNA or PBMC total RNA. A single record per CDR3 protein comes from TCRdb applying MiXCR to the multiplex PCR reads. Among about 140,000 distinct CDR3 sequences listed, roughly 43% were seen once. This sequence joins TRBV19 and TRBJ1-6, with 7 nucleotides matching TRBD1. This clonotype was sampled from a human donor with low-grade glioma or glioblastoma, undergoing nonglioma brain surgery, or in good health (not recorded which). The sequencing input was glioma tissue, nonneoplastic brain tissue, or PBMCs (not recorded which). The DNA of the CDR3 is TGTGCCAGTAGTTCCCAGCGGACAGGCCCTTATTCACCCCTCCACTTT. Its protein product is CASSSQRTGPYSPLHF.